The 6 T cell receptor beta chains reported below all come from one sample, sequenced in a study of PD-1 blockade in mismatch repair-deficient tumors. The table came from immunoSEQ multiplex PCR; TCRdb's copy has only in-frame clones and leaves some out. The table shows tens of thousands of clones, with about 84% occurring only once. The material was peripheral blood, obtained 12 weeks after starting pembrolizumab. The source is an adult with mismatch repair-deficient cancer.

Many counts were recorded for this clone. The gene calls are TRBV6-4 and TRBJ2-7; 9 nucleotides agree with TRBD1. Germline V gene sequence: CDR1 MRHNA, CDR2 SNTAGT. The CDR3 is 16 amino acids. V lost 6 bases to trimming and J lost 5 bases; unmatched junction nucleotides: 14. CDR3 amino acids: CASSPAGGTGKDEQYF. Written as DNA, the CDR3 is TGTGCCAGCAGCCCGGCTGGAGGGACAGGGAAAGACGAGCAGTACTTC.

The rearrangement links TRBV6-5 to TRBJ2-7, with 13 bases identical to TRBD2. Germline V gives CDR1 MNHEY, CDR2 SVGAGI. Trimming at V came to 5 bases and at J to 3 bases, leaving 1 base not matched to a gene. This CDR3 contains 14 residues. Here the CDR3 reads CASSRTSGSYEQYF. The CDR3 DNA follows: TGTGCCAGCAGTAGGACTAGCGGGAGCTACGAGCAGTACTTC.

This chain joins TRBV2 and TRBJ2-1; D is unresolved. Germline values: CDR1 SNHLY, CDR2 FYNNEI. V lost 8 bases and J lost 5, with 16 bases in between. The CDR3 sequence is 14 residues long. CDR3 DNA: TGTGCCAGCCGGGCGACGGAAGCTAACAATGAGCAGTTCTTC. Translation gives CASRATEANNEQFF.

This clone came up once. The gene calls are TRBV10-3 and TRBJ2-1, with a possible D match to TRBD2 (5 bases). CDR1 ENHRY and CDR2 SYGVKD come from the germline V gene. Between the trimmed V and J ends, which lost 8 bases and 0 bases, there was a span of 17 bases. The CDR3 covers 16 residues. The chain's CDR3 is CAIRRAGDSSYNEQFF. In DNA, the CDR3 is TGTGCCATCCGGCGGGCTGGAGATAGCTCCTACAATGAGCAGTTCTTC.

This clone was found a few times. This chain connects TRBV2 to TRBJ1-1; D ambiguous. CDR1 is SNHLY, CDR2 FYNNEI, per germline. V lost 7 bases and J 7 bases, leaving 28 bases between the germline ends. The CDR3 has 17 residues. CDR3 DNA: TGTGCCAGCACACGGGATGCCGCTGCCCCGCCCCAGGATGAAGCTTTCTTT. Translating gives CASTRDAAAPPQDEAFF. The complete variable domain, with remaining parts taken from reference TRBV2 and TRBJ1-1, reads EPEVTQTPSHQVTQMGQEVILRCVPISNHLYFYWYRQILGQKVEFLVSFYNNEISEKSEIFDDQFSVERPDGSNFTLKIRSTKLEDSAMYFCASTRDAAAPPQDEAFFGQGTRLTVV.

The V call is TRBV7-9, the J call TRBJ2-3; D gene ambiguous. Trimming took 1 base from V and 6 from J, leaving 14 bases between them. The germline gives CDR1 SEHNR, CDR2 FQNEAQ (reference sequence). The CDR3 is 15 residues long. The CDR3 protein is CASSLESLKYDTQYF. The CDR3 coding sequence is TGTGCCAGCAGCTTAGAGAGCCTCAAATACGATACGCAGTATTTT.